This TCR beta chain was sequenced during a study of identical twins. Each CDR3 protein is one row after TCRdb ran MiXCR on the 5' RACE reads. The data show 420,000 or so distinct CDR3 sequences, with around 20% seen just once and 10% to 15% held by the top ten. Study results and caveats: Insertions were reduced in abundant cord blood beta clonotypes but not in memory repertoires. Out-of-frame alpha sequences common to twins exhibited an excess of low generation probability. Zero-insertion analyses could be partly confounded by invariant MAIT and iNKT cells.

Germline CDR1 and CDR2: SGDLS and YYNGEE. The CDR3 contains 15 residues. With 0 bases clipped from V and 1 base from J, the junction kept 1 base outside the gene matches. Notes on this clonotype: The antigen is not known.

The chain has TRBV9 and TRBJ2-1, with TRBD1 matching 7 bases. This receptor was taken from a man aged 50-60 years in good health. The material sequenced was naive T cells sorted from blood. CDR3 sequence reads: CASSVAQGSYNEQFF. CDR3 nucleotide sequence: TGTGCCAGCAGCGTAGCACAGGGGTCCTACAATGAGCAGTTCTTC.